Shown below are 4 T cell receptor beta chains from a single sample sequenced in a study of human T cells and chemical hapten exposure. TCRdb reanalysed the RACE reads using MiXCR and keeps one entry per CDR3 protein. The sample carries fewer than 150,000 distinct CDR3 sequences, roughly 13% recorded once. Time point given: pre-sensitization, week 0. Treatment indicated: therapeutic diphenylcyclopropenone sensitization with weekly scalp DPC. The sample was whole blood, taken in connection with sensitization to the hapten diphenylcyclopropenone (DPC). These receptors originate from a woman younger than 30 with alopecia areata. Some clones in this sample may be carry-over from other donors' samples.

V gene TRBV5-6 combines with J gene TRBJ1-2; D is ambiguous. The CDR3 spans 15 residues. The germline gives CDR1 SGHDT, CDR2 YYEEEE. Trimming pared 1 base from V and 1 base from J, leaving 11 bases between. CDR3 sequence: CASSLYPINNYGYTF. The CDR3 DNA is TGTGCCAGCAGCTTGTACCCGATTAATAACTATGGCTACACCTTC.

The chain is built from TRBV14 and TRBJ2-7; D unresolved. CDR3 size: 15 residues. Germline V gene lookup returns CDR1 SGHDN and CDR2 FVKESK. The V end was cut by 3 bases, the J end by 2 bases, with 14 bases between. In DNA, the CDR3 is TGTGCCAGCAGCCAGATTTGGGCAAATACCTACGAGCAGTACTTC. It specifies CASSQIWANTYEQYF.

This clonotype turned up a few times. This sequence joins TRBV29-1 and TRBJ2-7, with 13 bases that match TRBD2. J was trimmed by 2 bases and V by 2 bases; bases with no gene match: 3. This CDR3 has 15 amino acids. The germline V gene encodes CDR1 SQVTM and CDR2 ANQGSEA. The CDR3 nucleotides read TGCAGCGTTGAAAGACTAGCGGGGGGTGCCTACGAGCAGTACTTC. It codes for CSVERLAGGAYEQYF.

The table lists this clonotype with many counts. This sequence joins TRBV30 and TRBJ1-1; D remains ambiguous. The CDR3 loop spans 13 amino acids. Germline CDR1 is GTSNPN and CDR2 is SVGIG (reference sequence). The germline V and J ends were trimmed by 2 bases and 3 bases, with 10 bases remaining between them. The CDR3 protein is CAWSLGRYTEAFF. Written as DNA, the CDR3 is TGTGCCTGGAGTCTCGGGCGGTACACTGAAGCTTTCTTT.